The 2 T cell receptor beta chains below were found in one sample sequenced in a study of shared T cell receptors in the human thymus (dated by TCRdb to the early 2020s). The library was produced with the immunoSEQ multiplex PCR assay. TCRdb holds this immuneACCESS table with in-frame rearrangements only. Some clones are missing; in checked studies, unresolved V genes explain under half, and the rest has no known cause. A total of some 660,000 clones appear in this sample, approximately 89% of them only once. The ten top clones hold roughly 0.0086% of the sample. The data also belong to a second study, concerning human thymus T cells.

Material: thymocytes. The receptor source for this set is a boy under two years old with a congenital heart defect. Donor details come from another sample of the same person, matched by shared clones.

The genes are TRBV27 and TRBJ1-1, with D uncertain. The V and J ends lost 2 bases and 5 bases respectively, with 12 bases between them. The CDR3 is made up of 14 amino acids. The germline V gene has CDR1 MNHEY and CDR2 SMNVEV (reference sequence). For the CDR3, the DNA is TGTGCCAGCAGTTTACTTTTCGGGGAAACTGAAGCTTTCTTT. Its protein product is CASSLLFGETEAFF.

This clone has a single count. V gene TRBV28 combines with J gene TRBJ1-5; D not resolved. Between the trimmed V and J ends, which lost 5 bases and 0 bases, there was a span of 20 bases. The CDR3 loop spans 18 amino acids. Germline CDR1 reads MDHEN; CDR2 reads SYDVKM. The CDR3 protein is CASSTSAAGGNSNQPQHF. The CDR3 DNA reads as TGTGCCAGCAGTACCTCCGCCGCGGGAGGAAATAGCAATCAGCCCCAGCATTTT.